The present T cell receptor (beta chain) was sequenced within a study of T cell responses to AZD1222 COVID-19 vaccine. In regard to this clone: As yet, its antigen is unknown.

Study results and limitations: Spike-specific TCR breadth and depth were elevated following two AZD1222 doses. Among the donors, most were white British and more were female, and clonal diversity was possibly underestimated. No repertoire was sampled before or during the peak T cell response, only after it. Regions left unmutated in variants are reportedly the target of nearly half of spike-specific TCRs.

Unmatched junction bases numbered 4, after V lost 4 bases and J lost 1 base. Germline CDR1 LNHDA, CDR2 SQIVND (reference sequence). The CDR3 loop spans 15 amino acids. Only in-frame clones appear in the TCRdb table, and some are missing; sequencing was by immunoSEQ multiplex PCR. The sample has about 140,000 clones, 89% seen once; the top ten hold over 3.5%. The TCR originated in an adult in good health. This chain links TRBV19 with TRBJ1-1, with TRBD1 matching 9 bases. The specimen comprised peripheral blood, sampled on day 0 of AZD1222 vaccination. The CDR3 coding sequence is TGTGCCAGTAGTACAGGACAGGGGTGGAACACTGAAGCTTTCTTT. It is translated as CASSTGQGWNTEAFF.